This TCR beta chain originates from a study of T cells after yellow fever vaccination (dated by TCRdb to between 2018 and 2020). The study in broad terms: The SMART-Seq v4 Ultra Low Input RNA kit was used to prepare libraries from fractions with low cell numbers. Bulk PBMC replicates and cell subsets were isolated from blood drawn at multiple timepoints before and after both primary and secondary immunization. Two healthy male donors made up the cohort, one aged 18 to 30 years and the other aged 30 to 40 years. Bulk TCR alpha and beta repertoires were sequenced longitudinally to track T-cell clones before and after primary and booster YFV17D yellow fever vaccination. The full study reports these points: FACS-sorted repertoires could contain abundant contaminating clonotypes from the bulk population, so computational filtering was required. The study included only a couple of donors, which limits how far the findings can be generalized. The secondary T-cell response was found to be weaker but faster than the primary response, with a peak reached on day 5 rather than on day 15. A small fraction of clonotypes showed up in both the CD4 and CD8 compartments, probably as a result of convergent recombination. After the booster, most clones that had expanded after primary vaccination were detected again (around 97% of CD4 and around nine tenths of CD8), suggesting broad maintenance of memory.

CDR1 SGHRS and CDR2 YFSETQ were looked up in the germline V gene. The CDR3 runs 14 amino acids, cysteine and phenylalanine included. The DNA shown is the 42-base CDR3, in frame from base 1. At the junction V is shortened by 7 bases and J by 6 bases, with 19 bases in between. The treatment or condition label here, explained by the study, means: live attenuated yellow fever vaccine strain. PBMCs were isolated from peripheral blood using a standard Ficoll-Paque protocol. Dynabeads CD4 and CD8 positive selection kits were used to isolate the CD4 and CD8 T-cell fractions. TriZol was used to extract RNA from bulk PBMCs, from CD4 and CD8 fractions, and from dextramer-positive and dextramer-negative fractions. TCR cDNA was synthesized by 5'RACE template switching, which introduced a universal primer site and unique molecular identifiers. Priming for cDNA synthesis came from both the TCR alpha and TCR beta constant segments. Library amplification involved two PCR steps, and the second step added sample barcodes and sequencing adapters. Libraries were sequenced on Illumina HiSeq 2500 (2x100 bp) or NovaSeq (2x150 bp). As for the original processing: MIGEC was used to demultiplex reads and collapse the reads into UMI consensus sequences, and MiXCR was used for V(D)J alignment. Vaccine-responding clonotypes were identified with edgeR using replicate PBMC samples, with FDR below 0.01 and a log2 fold change above 5 up to day 15 being required. Each bulk clonotype received a CD4 or CD8 identity based on whether the sequenced CD4 or CD8 repertoire contained that clonotype at higher abundance. TCRdb reworked the public reads: Q25 trimming with fastp, MiXCR clone assembly, productive beta chains retained. CDR3 protein sequences are deduplicated, and each keeps its most common genes and DNA. The V and J calls and clone size come from TCRdb's table, not from the authors' own analysis. The sample yields some 70,000 distinct CDR3 sequences; approximately 7% were counted once. The ten largest clones take up approximately 35% of the sample.

In its sample, this clonotype was seen a few times. The antigen it recognizes is unknown. No clone much larger than this one lies a single base away; base qualities are absent. The chain uses TRBV5-1 and TRBJ2-5; matching of 7 bases hints at TRBD2 as the D gene. The TCR comes from a young man who received the YFV17D yellow fever vaccine. The material sequenced was CD8+ T cells sorted from PBMCs, taken 45 days after the first yellow fever vaccination. The DNA reads as follows: TGCGCCAGCGCGGCGAGAGGGGGGGCCCAGACCCAGTACTTC. Protein translation: CASAARGGAQTQYF.